This T cell receptor (beta chain) is from a study of neoadjuvant anti-PD-1 for oral cavity cancer. Study summary: Patients mostly received three to four biweekly nivolumab doses at 3 mg/kg before surgery.

Sequenced by immunoSEQ multiplex PCR; TCRdb stores in-frame clones only, minus some. Seen here are approximately 13,000 clones, 60% to 75% observed once, and the top ten hold roughly 2.7%. CDR1 and CDR2 (germline): MNHEY, SVGAGI. This CDR3 is built from 13 residues. The V end lost 5 bases, the J end lost 6 bases, and 11 bases lay between the germline ends. Time point in this sample: after neoadjuvant nivolumab, at surgical resection. The receptor was derived from a person between 40 and 80 years old with oral cavity squamous cell carcinoma. The material sequenced was PBMCs, taken after nivolumab (anti-PD-1) treatment. The chain uses TRBV6-5 and TRBJ1-5; D is ambiguous. The CDR3 spells CASSDLAGQPQHF. The DNA of the CDR3 is TGTGCCAGCAGTGACCTAGCTGGTCAGCCCCAGCATTTT.